This TCR beta chain was profiled in a study of spatial heterogeneity in lung cancer. Study as a whole: Each time, sequencing found more beta-chain sequences than alpha-chain sequences. A unique TCR and UMI combination showed up more than ten times in raw reads, on average. The study, taken as a whole, reports: Resection saw ubiquitous expanded tumor TCRs appear in blood more than follow-up did.

The CDR3 loop spans 12 amino acids. With 4 bases removed from V and 0 bases from J, the gap between germline ends came to 2 bases. CDR1 SGHTA and CDR2 FQGNSA come from the germline V gene. A distinct unique molecular identifier was carried by each TCR cDNA molecule. TCRdb analysed the 5' RACE reads with MiXCR anew, one entry per CDR3 protein. The sample shows 40,000 to 45,000 distinct CDR3 sequences, around 7.1% of them seen only once. Time point given: sample taken at primary tumor resection. Whole RNA, isolated from tumor, nontumor lung or frozen PBMC, was sequenced without prior sorting. At least ten counts were recorded for this clonotype. The antigen remains unidentified.

The genes are TRBV7-2 and TRBJ2-3, with D uncertain. Sequenced material: PBMCs, taken at surgery. This TCR was recovered from a female donor with early-stage non-small cell lung cancer. As DNA, the CDR3 is TGTGCCAGCAGCTACAGCACAGATACGCAGTATTTT. Translated: CASSYSTDTQYF.